The next 8 T cell receptor beta chains were all read from a single sample in a study of T cell repertoires in cytomegalovirus infection. TCRdb ran MiXCR on the reads and lists one entry per CDR3 protein. The table shows about 360,000 distinct CDR3 sequences, with 15% to 20% occurring only once. Sequenced input: PBMCs. The receptors come from a human donor in good health (CMV status not recorded). Some clones in this sample may be carry-over from other donors' samples.

V usage is TRBV6-6 and J usage is TRBJ1-2; 10 bases are a match to TRBD1. CDR3 length: 15 residues. With V trimmed by 0 bases and J by 8 bases, 6 bases remained unmatched. Per germline, CDR1 MNHNY and CDR2 SVGAGI (reference sequence). CDR3 loop: CASSYSAGQGSGYTF. CDR3 sequence (DNA): TGTGCCAGCAGTTACTCGGCGGGACAGGGGAGCGGCTACACCTTC.

This clonotype appeared a few times. This chain links TRBV7-2 with TRBJ2-3, with a tentative D call TRBD2 (6 bases). The CDR3 has 15 residues. Trimming took off 5 bases at V and 0 bases at J, with 12 bases between the two ends. Per germline, CDR1 SGHTA and CDR2 FQGNSA. CDR3 bases: TGTGCCAGCAGCCCCATGGGGAGGAGCACAGATACGCAGTATTTT. This gives the protein CASSPMGRSTDTQYF. Full variable domain (missing parts from reference TRBV7-2 and TRBJ2-3): GAGVSQSPSNKVTEKGKDVELRCDPISGHTALYWYRQSLGQGLEFLIYFQGNSAPDKSGLPSDRFSAERTGGSVSTLTIQRTQQEDSAVYLCASSPMGRSTDTQYFGPGTRLTVL.

In this sample, this clonotype turned up a few times. V gene TRBV10-2 combines with J gene TRBJ2-3, with a possible D match to TRBD2 (5 bases). The V end lost 6 bases, the J end lost 1 base, and 11 bases lay between the germline ends. The CDR3 totals 14 residues. Per germline, CDR1 WSHSY and CDR2 SAAADI. The CDR3 DNA sequence: TGCGCCAGCAGGGGGAGATCCCGCACAGATACGCAGTATTTT. Its translation is CASRGRSRTDTQYF.

The CDR3: CASRRTFYNEQFF. The DNA of the CDR3 is TGTGCCAGCAGACGCACCTTCTACAATGAGCAGTTCTTC. The rearrangement joins TRBV6-2 or TRBV6-3 to TRBJ2-1; no definite D call. Trimming stripped 6 bases from V and 3 bases from J, with 9 bases between. The length of the CDR3 is 13 residues. Germline assignment: CDR1 MNHEY and CDR2 SVGEGT.

This clonotype has a handful of counts. V usage is TRBV10-3 and J usage is TRBJ2-1, with D possibly TRBD2 on 6 matching bases. CDR1 and CDR2 from the germline V gene are ENHRY and SYGVKD. CDR3 length: 14 residues. Trimming removed 4 bases from V and 5 bases from J, with 12 bases in between. CDR3 bases: TGTGCCATCAGTGTAAGGCCGGGGGACAATGAGCAGTTCTTC. Translation: CAISVRPGDNEQFF.

This clonotype has at least ten counts. The chain combines TRBV7-2 with TRBJ2-3; TRBD2 agrees at 8 bases. Germline CDR1 reads SGHTA; CDR2 reads FQGNSA. CDR3 length: 16 amino acids. The ends lost 6 bases at V and 5 bases at J; junction bases unmatched: 13. CDR3 DNA sequence: TGTGCCAGCAGGATCCTATCGGGAGGGCCTGGAGATACGCAGTATTTT. This encodes CASRILSGGPGDTQYF.

The rearrangement joins TRBV20-1 to TRBJ1-5; weak D call: TRBD1 (5 bases). The germline CDR1 and CDR2 sequences are DFQATT and SNEGSKA (reference sequence). CDR3 length: 13 residues. Between the trimmed V and J ends, which lost 6 bases and 3 bases, there was a span of 12 bases. CDR3 nucleotide sequence: TGCAGTGCCACTAGGGGTAACAATCAGCCCCAGCATTTT. Its protein product is CSATRGNNQPQHF.

As concerns this clonotype: A much larger clone sits a single nucleotide away, making a read error possible. The chain employs TRBV7-9 and TRBJ2-2, with D possibly matching TRBD2 (5 bases). The CDR3 runs to 16 residues. Germline-derived CDR1 and CDR2 are SEHNR and FQNEAQ (reference sequence). The V end lost 4 bases, the J end lost 0 bases, and 12 bases lay between the germline ends. The CDR3 spells CASSSREGANTGELFF. CDR3 nucleotides: TGTGCCAGCAGCTCGAGGGAAGGCGCGAACACCGGGGAGCTGTTTTTT.